This entry lists 10 T cell receptor beta chains sequenced from one sample in a study of T-cell reconstitution after alpha-beta-depleted transplantation in children. This sample's TCRbeta library carried unique molecular identifier barcodes. TCRdb ran MiXCR on the PCR reads and lists one entry per CDR3 protein. There are 200,000 to 300,000 distinct CDR3 sequences in the sample; approximately 24% occur only once, and 4.8% lies in the top ten. The sample consisted of PBMCs, mostly from graft donor cells, taken 360 days after TCRalphabeta/CD19-depleted stem cell transplant. The receptors come from a female patient under 10 years old who had a stem cell transplant for congenital amegakaryocytic thrombocytopenia, so the T cells may come from the graft donor.

The V gene is TRBV6-2 or TRBV6-3, the J gene TRBJ2-1; D is undetermined. Trimming pared 5 bases from V and 9 bases from J, leaving 8 bases between. In germline, CDR1 is MNHEY, CDR2 SVGEGT. This CDR3 has 11 residues. The CDR3: CASSATIEQFF. The CDR3 DNA sequence: TGTGCCAGCAGTGCGACAATTGAGCAGTTCTTC.

This chain uses TRBV7-6 with TRBJ2-2; D is unresolved. The CDR3 is 13 amino acids. Trimming took 2 bases from V and 3 from J, leaving 4 bases between them. Germline loops: CDR1 SGHVS, CDR2 FNYEAQ. The DNA of the CDR3 is TGTGCCAGCAGCTTACTATACACCGGGGAGCTGTTTTTT. Its protein is CASSLLYTGELFF.

This clonotype was seen many times. This chain joins TRBV12-3 or TRBV12-4 and TRBJ2-3, with D possibly being TRBD1 (6 bases). The V and J ends lost 10 bases and 1 base respectively, with 15 bases between them. The CDR3 is 14 amino acids. The CDR3 DNA reads as TGTGCCATCCTATCAGGGGCGGGCACAGATACGCAGTATTTT. It specifies CAILSGAGTDTQYF.

This chain connects TRBV6-5 to TRBJ1-2; D is ambiguous. In germline, CDR1 is MNHEY, CDR2 SVGAGI. This CDR3 contains 15 residues. Trimming took off 5 bases at V and 3 bases at J, with 16 bases between the two ends. Here the CDR3 reads CASSLLDPADYGYTF. In DNA, the CDR3 is TGTGCCAGCAGTCTACTTGACCCGGCGGACTATGGCTACACCTTC.

This chain links TRBV18 with TRBJ2-7; D is undetermined. V was pared by 3 bases and J by 4 bases, with 7 bases between. There are 12 residues in the CDR3. In germline, CDR1 is KGHSH, CDR2 LQKENI. The CDR3 DNA follows: TGTGCCAGCTCACCGAATTTATACGAGCAGTACTTC. Residues: CASSPNLYEQYF.

This clonotype has more than one count but fewer than ten. The chain has TRBV27 and TRBJ2-7, with 11 bases identical to TRBD2. V was pared by 5 bases and J by 3 bases, with 15 bases of the junction left unmatched. This CDR3 contains 18 residues. Germline V gives CDR1 MNHEY, CDR2 SMNVEV (reference sequence). CDR3: CASSKAPSGGTYVYEQYF. CDR3 in DNA: TGTGCCAGCAGTAAAGCCCCTAGCGGGGGGACCTACGTCTACGAGCAGTACTTC.

V gene TRBV12-3 or TRBV12-4 combines with J gene TRBJ1-5; D is undetermined. This CDR3 contains 13 residues. Trimming cost V 6 bases and J 6 bases, with 12 bases left between them. The CDR3, as DNA: TGTGCCAGCAGGATGACCCGAGTTCAGCCCCAGCATTTT. Translation gives CASRMTRVQPQHF.

This clonotype was counted many times. CDR3 bases: TGCAGCGTCACAGGGACTGAGCAGTTCTTC. It codes for CSVTGTEQFF. V usage is TRBV29-1 and J usage is TRBJ2-1, with D perhaps matching TRBD1 (6 bases). The V end lost 6 bases, the J end lost 9 bases, and 9 bases lay between the germline ends. The CDR3 extends over 10 amino acids. Germline V CDR1 and CDR2: SQVTM, ANQGSEA.

The chain links TRBV2 to TRBJ2-1; D possibly corresponds to TRBD1 (5 bases). The ends were cut back, 6 bases at V and 6 bases at J, with 9 bases in the middle. This CDR3 has 12 amino acids. Germline-derived CDR1 and CDR2 are SNHLY and FYNNEI. This chain's CDR3 is CASRTEFNEQFF. The DNA of the CDR3 is TGTGCCAGCAGGACAGAGTTCAATGAGCAGTTCTTC.

This clonotype was counted ten times or more. This rearrangement joins TRBV5-1 to TRBJ2-5; no definite D call. CDR1 is SGHRS and CDR2 is YFSETQ in the germline V gene. Trimming removed 0 bases at V and 4 bases at J, with 7 bases between. The length of the CDR3 is 13 residues. This CDR3 is CASSLGHRETQYF. In DNA, the CDR3 is TGCGCCAGCAGCTTGGGACATCGAGAGACCCAGTACTTC.